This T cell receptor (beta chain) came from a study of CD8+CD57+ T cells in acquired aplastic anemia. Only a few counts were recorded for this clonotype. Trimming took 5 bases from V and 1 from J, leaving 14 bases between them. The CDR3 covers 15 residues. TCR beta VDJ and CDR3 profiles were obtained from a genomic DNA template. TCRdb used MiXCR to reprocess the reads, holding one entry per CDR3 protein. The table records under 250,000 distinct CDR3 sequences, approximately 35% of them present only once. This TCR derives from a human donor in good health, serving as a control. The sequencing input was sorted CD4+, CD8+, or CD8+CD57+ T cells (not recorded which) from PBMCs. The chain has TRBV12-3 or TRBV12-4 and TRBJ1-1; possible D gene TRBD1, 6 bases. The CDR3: CASSPPGTQNTEAFF. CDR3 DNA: TGTGCCAGCAGTCCCCCCGGGACACAGAACACTGAAGCTTTCTTT.